The 11 T cell receptor beta chains listed next were all sequenced from one sample in a study of cytomegalovirus exposure and HLA in healthy donors. The PCR had 60 Vbeta and 13 Jbeta primers. This table comes from immunoSEQ multiplex PCR, and its TCRdb copy is limited to in-frame clones, with some not included. The table shows over 150,000 clones, with 84% occurring only once. The sample consisted of PBMCs. The receptor source for this set is a boy aged 2 to 10 in good health and CMV-seronegative.

The V call is TRBV11-2, the J call TRBJ2-2; tentative D call: TRBD1 (6 bases). There are 17 residues in the CDR3. The germline V gene encodes CDR1 SGHAT and CDR2 FQNNGV. V gave up 1 base and J gave up 0 bases, with 12 bases separating them. The CDR3 here is CASSLVKQGPNTGELFF. CDR3 nucleotide sequence: TGTGCCAGCAGCTTAGTTAAACAGGGACCGAACACCGGGGAGCTGTTTTTT.

The V call is TRBV5-8, the J call TRBJ1-1; D unresolved. This CDR3 is 14 amino acids long. Germline V gives CDR1 SGHTS, CDR2 YDEGEE. V was cut by 4 bases and J by 0 bases, with 10 bases left in between. CDR3 residues: CASSLEPMNTEAFF. Written as DNA, the CDR3 is TGTGCCAGCAGCCTGGAGCCGATGAACACTGAAGCTTTCTTT.

The rearrangement uses TRBV29-1 and TRBJ2-2, with a tentative D call TRBD1 (5 bases). V gave up 7 bases and J gave up 2 bases, with 14 bases separating them. CDR1 is SQVTM and CDR2 is ANQGSEA in the germline V gene. There are 14 residues in the CDR3. CDR3 sequence reads: CSAADRVNTGELFF. CDR3 DNA: TGCAGCGCCGCCGACAGAGTTAACACCGGGGAGCTGTTTTTT.

This clone was counted only a few times. This chain joins TRBV9 and TRBJ2-1; possibly TRBD1 for D (5 bases). Germline assignment: CDR1 SGDLS and CDR2 YYNGEE. There are 14 residues in the CDR3. V lost 9 bases to trimming and J lost 9 bases, with 22 bases between them. The CDR3 is CANHSRRIRGEQFF. In DNA form, the CDR3 reads TGTGCCAACCATAGTAGGCGTATAAGGGGTGAGCAGTTCTTC.

This sequence joins TRBV2 and TRBJ2-3, with D perhaps matching TRBD1 (6 bases). Germline CDR1 reads SNHLY; CDR2 reads FYNNEI. V was pared by 8 bases and J by 0 bases, with 12 bases between. CDR3 length: 14 amino acids. CDR3: CASVTGWSTDTQYF. The CDR3 nucleotides read TGTGCCAGCGTAACAGGGTGGAGCACAGATACGCAGTATTTT.

V usage is TRBV15 and J usage is TRBJ2-4; 8 bases match TRBD1. CDR1 is LNHNV and CDR2 is YYDKDF in the germline V gene (reference sequence). With 0 bases clipped from V and 8 bases from J, the junction kept 9 bases outside the gene matches. This CDR3 contains 16 residues. CDR3 sequence (DNA): TGTGCCACCAGCAGAGATAGATCAGGGGGCAGCGACATTCAGTACTTC. Translating gives CATSRDRSGGSDIQYF.

The chain couples TRBV6-5 to TRBJ2-7, with 9 bases aligning to TRBD1. V gave up 5 bases and J gave up 0 bases; unmatched junction bases: 2. The germline V gene encodes CDR1 MNHEY and CDR2 SVGAGI. This CDR3 spans 14 amino acids. CDR3 DNA: TGTGCCAGCAGTCGGGACAGGGACTCCTACGAGCAGTACTTC. Its protein is CASSRDRDSYEQYF.

This clone was found once. The chain is built from TRBV11-2 and TRBJ1-1; 7 positions agree with TRBD1. Losses at the gene ends were 3 bases for V and 5 bases for J; bases not matched to a gene: 6. Germline assignment: CDR1 SGHAT and CDR2 FQNNGV. The CDR3 totals 14 residues. The CDR3 DNA is TGTGCCAGCAGCTTGGAAGACAGGGTTACTGAAGCTTTCTTT. Its translation is CASSLEDRVTEAFF.

This chain connects TRBV10-1 to TRBJ2-7, with D maybe TRBD1 (5 bases). The CDR3 runs to 16 residues. Germline V gene sequence: CDR1 WNHNN, CDR2 SYGVQD (reference sequence). V lost 3 bases to trimming and J lost 2 bases, with 17 bases between them. CDR3 residues: CASSENRGPKTYEQYF. CDR3 DNA sequence: TGCGCCAGCAGTGAAAATAGGGGTCCCAAAACCTACGAGCAGTACTTC.

The chain is built from TRBV19 and TRBJ1-2; D unclear. The CDR3 spans 14 residues. V was pared by 3 bases and J by 10 bases, with 18 bases between. Germline CDR1 LNHDA, CDR2 SQIVND (reference sequence). CDR3 in amino acids: CASSMFARPPSYTF. In DNA form, the CDR3 reads TGTGCCAGTAGTATGTTTGCCAGGCCCCCCTCCTACACCTTC.

In its sample, this clone was seen a few times. In DNA, the CDR3 is TGTGCCAGCAAAGGGGCTAGCGGTTCCTACGAGCAGTACTTC. This sequence encodes CASKGASGSYEQYF. The chain joins TRBV6-5 to TRBJ2-7; 7 bases align to TRBD2. The CDR3 covers 14 residues. Germline CDR1 MNHEY, CDR2 SVGAGI. V shed 7 bases and J 1 base; nucleotides not matched to a gene: 7.